Given below is one T cell receptor (beta chain) in context. Its antigen is still unknown. A multiplex PCR was run with 60 Vbeta primers and 13 Jbeta primers. Repertoires were generated with immunoSEQ multiplex PCR, while TCRdb's copy carries only in-frame clones and drops some. The sample shows tens of thousands of clones, roughly 80% of them seen only once. Trimming cost V 5 bases and J 2 bases; bases outside gene matches: 1. The germline V gene has CDR1 LNHDA and CDR2 SQIVND (reference sequence). CDR3 size: 13 residues. The sample comes from a study of cytomegalovirus exposure and HLA in healthy donors. Findings and caveats of the study: Later analysis identified a missense DCLRE1C variant that was linked to TCR beta V- and J-gene trimming.

This TCR derives from a man aged 30 to 45 in good health and CMV-seronegative. The chain couples TRBV19 to TRBJ1-2; 8 bases are shared with TRBD1. Input material: PBMCs. The CDR3 region has the DNA TGTGCCAGTAGTGGACAGGGAAACTATGGCTACACCTTC. It is translated as CASSGQGNYGYTF.